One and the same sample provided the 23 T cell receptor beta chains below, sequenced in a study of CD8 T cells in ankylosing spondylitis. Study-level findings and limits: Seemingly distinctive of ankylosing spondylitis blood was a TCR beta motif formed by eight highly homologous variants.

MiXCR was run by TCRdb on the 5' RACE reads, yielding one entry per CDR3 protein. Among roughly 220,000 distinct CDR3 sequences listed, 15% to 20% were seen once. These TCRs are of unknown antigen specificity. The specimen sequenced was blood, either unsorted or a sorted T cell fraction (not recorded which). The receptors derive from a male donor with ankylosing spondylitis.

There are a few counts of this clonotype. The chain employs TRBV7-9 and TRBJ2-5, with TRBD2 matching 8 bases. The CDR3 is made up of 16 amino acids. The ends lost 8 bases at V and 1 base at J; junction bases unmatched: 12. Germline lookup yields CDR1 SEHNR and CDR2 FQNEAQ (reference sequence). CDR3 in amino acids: CASHSRGDYSQETQYF. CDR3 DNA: TGTGCCAGCCATTCGCGGGGGGACTATTCCCAAGAGACCCAGTACTTC.

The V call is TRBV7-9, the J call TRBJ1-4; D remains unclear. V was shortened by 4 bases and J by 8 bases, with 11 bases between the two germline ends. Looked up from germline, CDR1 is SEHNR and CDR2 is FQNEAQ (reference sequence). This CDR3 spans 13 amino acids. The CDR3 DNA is TGTGCCAGCAGCTCACCTCGGGGAGAAAAACTGTTTTTT. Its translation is CASSSPRGEKLFF. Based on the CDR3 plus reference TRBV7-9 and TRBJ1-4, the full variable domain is DTGVSQNPRHKITKRGQNVTFRCDPISEHNRLYWYRQTLGQGPEFLTYFQNEAQLEKSRLLSDRFSAERPKGSFSTLEIQRTEQGDSAMYLCASSSPRGEKLFFGSGTQLSVL.

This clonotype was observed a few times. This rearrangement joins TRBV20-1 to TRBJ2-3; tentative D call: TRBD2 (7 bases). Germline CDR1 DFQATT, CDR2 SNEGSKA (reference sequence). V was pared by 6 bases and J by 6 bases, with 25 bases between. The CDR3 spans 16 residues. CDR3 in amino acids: CSANSEGGVREDTQYF. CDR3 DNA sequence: TGCAGTGCAAACAGCGAGGGGGGGGTGAGGGAGGATACGCAGTATTTT.

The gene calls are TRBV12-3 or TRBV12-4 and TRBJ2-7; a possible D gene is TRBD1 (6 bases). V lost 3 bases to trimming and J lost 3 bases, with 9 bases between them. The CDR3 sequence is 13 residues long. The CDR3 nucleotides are TGTGCCAGCAGTTTGTGGGGGCTCTACGAGCAGTACTTC. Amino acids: CASSLWGLYEQYF.

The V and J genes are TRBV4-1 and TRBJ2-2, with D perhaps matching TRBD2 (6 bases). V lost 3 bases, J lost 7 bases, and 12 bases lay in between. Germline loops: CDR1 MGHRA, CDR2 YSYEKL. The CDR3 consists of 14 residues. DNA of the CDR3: TGCGCCAGCAGCCAGGGGGACGGGGGCGGGGAGCTGTTTTTT. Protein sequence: CASSQGDGGGELFF.

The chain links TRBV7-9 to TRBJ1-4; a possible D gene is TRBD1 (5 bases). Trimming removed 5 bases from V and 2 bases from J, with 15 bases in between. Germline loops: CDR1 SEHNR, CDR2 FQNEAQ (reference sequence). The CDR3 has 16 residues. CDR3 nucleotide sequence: TGTGCCAGCAGCCCCCCGTTCGGGACCACTAATGAAAAACTGTTTTTT. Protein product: CASSPPFGTTNEKLFF.

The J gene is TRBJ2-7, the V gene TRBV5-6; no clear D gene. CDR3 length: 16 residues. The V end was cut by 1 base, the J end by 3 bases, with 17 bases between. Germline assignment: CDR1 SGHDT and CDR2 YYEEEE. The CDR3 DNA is TGTGCCAGCAGCTTGTCGTCGGCCCTTGGGAACTACGAGCAGTACTTC. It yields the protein CASSLSSALGNYEQYF.

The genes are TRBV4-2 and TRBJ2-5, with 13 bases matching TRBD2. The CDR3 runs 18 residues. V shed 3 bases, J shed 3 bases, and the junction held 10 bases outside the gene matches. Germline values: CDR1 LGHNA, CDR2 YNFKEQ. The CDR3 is CASSHPAGTSGAKETQYF. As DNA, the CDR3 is TGTGCCAGCAGCCATCCTGCCGGGACTAGCGGGGCCAAAGAGACCCAGTACTTC.

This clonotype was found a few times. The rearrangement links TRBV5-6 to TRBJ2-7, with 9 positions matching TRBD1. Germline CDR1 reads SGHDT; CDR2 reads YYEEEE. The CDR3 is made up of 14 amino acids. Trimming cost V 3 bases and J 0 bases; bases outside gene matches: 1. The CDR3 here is CASSSGQGSYEQYF. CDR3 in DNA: TGTGCCAGCAGCTCGGGACAGGGCTCCTACGAGCAGTACTTC.

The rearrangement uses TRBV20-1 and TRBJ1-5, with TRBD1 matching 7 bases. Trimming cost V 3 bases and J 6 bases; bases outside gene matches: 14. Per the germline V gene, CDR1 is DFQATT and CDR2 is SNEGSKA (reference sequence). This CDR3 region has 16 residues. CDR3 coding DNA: TGCAGTGCTAGGGGTCCCAGGGGGTTGGATCGTCAGCCCCAGCATTTT. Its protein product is CSARGPRGLDRQPQHF.

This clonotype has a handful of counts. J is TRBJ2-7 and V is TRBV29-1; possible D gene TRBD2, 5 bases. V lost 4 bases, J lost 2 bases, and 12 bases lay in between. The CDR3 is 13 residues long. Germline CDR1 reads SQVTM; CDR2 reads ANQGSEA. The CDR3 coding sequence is TGCAGCGTTGTCATTGGACTTGCCTACGAGCAGTACTTC. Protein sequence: CSVVIGLAYEQYF.

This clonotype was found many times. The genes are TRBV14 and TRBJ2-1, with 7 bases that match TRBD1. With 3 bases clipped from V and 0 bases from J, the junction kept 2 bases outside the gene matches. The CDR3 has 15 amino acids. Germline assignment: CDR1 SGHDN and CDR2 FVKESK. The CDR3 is CASSQTGSSYNEQFF. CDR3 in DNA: TGTGCCAGCAGCCAGACAGGGAGCTCCTACAATGAGCAGTTCTTC.

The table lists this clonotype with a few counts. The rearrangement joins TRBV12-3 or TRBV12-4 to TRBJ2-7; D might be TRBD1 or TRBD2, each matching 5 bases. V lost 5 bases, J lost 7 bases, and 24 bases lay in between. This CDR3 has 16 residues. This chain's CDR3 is CASSTLRDDNNWEQYF. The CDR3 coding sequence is TGTGCCAGCAGTACCCTCCGGGACGACAACAATTGGGAGCAGTACTTC.

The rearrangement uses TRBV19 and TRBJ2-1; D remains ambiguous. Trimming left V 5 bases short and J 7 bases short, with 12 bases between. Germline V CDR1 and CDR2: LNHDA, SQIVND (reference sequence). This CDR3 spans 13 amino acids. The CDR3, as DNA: TGTGCCAGTAGTTTCGGACCAAGGAATGAGCAGTTCTTC. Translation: CASSFGPRNEQFF.

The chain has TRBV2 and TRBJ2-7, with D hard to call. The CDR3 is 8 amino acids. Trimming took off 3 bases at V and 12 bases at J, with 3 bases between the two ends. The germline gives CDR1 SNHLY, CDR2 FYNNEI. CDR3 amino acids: CASSDTYF. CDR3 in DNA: TGTGCCAGCAGTGATACGTACTTC.

CDR3 sequence reads: CSAIAVSSYNEQFF. The CDR3 nucleotides read TGCAGTGCTATAGCGGTTAGCTCCTACAATGAGCAGTTCTTC. This chain links TRBV20-1 with TRBJ2-1; weak D call: TRBD2 (6 bases). The V end was cut by 4 bases, the J end by 0 bases, with 10 bases between. The CDR3 loop spans 14 amino acids. The germline V gene encodes CDR1 DFQATT and CDR2 SNEGSKA (reference sequence).

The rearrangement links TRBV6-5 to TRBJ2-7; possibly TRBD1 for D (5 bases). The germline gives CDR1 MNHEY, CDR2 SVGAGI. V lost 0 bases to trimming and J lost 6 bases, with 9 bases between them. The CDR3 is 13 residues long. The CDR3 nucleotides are TGTGCCAGCAGTTACTCAGGGGAAGGCGAGCAGTACTTC. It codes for CASSYSGEGEQYF.

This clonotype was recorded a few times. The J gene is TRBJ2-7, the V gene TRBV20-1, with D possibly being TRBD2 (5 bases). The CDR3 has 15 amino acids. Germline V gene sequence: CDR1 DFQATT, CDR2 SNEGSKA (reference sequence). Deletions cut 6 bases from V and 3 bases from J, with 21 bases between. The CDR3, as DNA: TGCAGTGCCCCACCCCTAGCACATGGAAACTACGAGCAGTACTTC. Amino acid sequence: CSAPPLAHGNYEQYF.

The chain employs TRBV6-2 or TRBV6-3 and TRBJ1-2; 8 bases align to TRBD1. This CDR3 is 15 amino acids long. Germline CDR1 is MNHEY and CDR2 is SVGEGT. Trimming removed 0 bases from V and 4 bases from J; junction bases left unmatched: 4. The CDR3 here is CASSYSHGQGYGYTF. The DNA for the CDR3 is TGTGCCAGCAGTTACTCCCATGGACAGGGCTATGGCTACACCTTC.

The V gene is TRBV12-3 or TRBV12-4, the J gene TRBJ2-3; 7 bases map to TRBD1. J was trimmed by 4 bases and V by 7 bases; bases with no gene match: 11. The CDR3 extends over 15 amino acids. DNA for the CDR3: TGTGCCAGCACCACAGGGGCAGGGGGAGCAGATACGCAGTATTTT. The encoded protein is CASTTGAGGADTQYF.

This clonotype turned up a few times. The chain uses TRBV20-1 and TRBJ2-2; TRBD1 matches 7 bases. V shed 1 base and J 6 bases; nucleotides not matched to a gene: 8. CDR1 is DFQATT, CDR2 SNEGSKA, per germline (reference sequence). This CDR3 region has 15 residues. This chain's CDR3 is CSARVDRESPGELFF. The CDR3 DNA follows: TGCAGTGCTAGAGTTGACAGGGAAAGTCCCGGGGAGCTGTTTTTT.

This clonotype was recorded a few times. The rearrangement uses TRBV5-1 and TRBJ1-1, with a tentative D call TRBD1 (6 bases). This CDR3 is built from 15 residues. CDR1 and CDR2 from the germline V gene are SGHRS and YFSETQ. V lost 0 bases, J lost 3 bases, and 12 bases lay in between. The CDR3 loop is CASSLETDSHTEAFF. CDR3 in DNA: TGCGCCAGCAGCTTGGAGACGGACAGTCACACTGAAGCTTTCTTT.

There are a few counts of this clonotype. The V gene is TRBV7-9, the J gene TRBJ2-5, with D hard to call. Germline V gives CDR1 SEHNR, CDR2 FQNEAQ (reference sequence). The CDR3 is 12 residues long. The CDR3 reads CAYQPPGETQYF. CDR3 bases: TGTGCTTACCAACCCCCTGGAGAGACCCAGTACTTC.